These T cell receptor beta chains were read from a single sample in a study of cytomegalovirus exposure and HLA in healthy donors. This table comes from immunoSEQ multiplex PCR, and its TCRdb copy is limited to in-frame clones, with some not included. The sample shows approximately 79,000 clones, less than 80% of them seen only once. Material for sequencing was PBMCs. The receptors were sampled from a man aged 35 to 55 in good health and CMV-seropositive. Each CDR3 is given with its conserved first and last residue. Each record gives: CDR3 DNA, CDR3 protein, D gene, clone size, V gene, J gene. A D gene is named only where the DNA matches it firmly. Clone size is given for some rows only: seen once, a few or many times, or a class if the clone is expanded.

TGTGCCAGCTCACCACGGGTAACTAGCGGGGGACAGAAGGCAGATACGCAGTATTTT,CASSPRVTSGGQKADTQYF,TRBD2,few,TRBV18,TRBJ2-3
TGTGCCAGCAGACGCGGGACAGGGATTCGGCGCTATGGCTACACCTTC,CASRRGTGIRRYGYTF,TRBD1,once,TRBV28,TRBJ1-2
TGTGCCAGCAGCTCCCTCCTGAGAGATACGCAGTATTTT,CASSSLLRDTQYF,NA,NA,TRBV7-3,TRBJ2-3
TGTGCCATCAGCGTAAACAGGGTTGAAGCTTTCTTT,CAISVNRVEAFF,NA,few,TRBV10-3,TRBJ1-1
TGTGCCAGCTCCCTAAGGACAGCCAACACCGGGGAGCTGTTTTTT,CASSLRTANTGELFF,NA,NA,TRBV18,TRBJ2-2
TGTGCCAGTAACCTACAACTAGGGGGAGTCAGTGAAGCTTTCTTT,CASNLQLGGVSEAFF,NA,NA,TRBV19,TRBJ1-1
TGTGCCAGCAGCTTAGAGCTAGCGGGAAGCTACGAGCAGTACTTC,CASSLELAGSYEQYF,TRBD2,NA,TRBV7-6,TRBJ2-7
TGTGCCAGCAGCTTAGATCCTAGCGGATCCTACGAGCAGTACTTC,CASSLDPSGSYEQYF,TRBD2,NA,TRBV7-6,TRBJ2-7
TGTGCTAGTGGTAAAGGGGGCTTGATGGATGAGCAGTTCTTC,CASGKGGLMDEQFF,TRBD1,NA,TRBV12-5,TRBJ2-1
TGTGCCAGCAACCCTGGGACAGGACTGCGTGAGCAGTTCTTC,CASNPGTGLREQFF,TRBD1,NA,TRBV27,TRBJ2-1
TGCAGCGGCACAGGACAACACTACGAGCAGTACTTC,CSGTGQHYEQYF,NA,NA,TRBV29-1,TRBJ2-7
TGTGCCAGCAGCAGGCGAGGGAACTATGGCTACACCTTC,CASSRRGNYGYTF,NA,NA,TRBV5-6,TRBJ1-2
TGCGCCAGCAGCCCGGCTGGGGAGTTAGAGACCCAGTACTTC,CASSPAGELETQYF,NA,NA,TRBV5-1,TRBJ2-5
TGTGCCAGTAGTTCCGGGACAGGGACGGACATTCAGTACTTC,CASSSGTGTDIQYF,TRBD1,NA,TRBV19,TRBJ2-4
TGTGCCACCAGCATCTTCAGACAGAACACTGAAGCTTTCTTT,CATSIFRQNTEAFF,NA,NA,TRBV15,TRBJ1-1
TGTGCCAGCAGCGTAGAAGCGGGGCGAGATACGCAGTATTTT,CASSVEAGRDTQYF,TRBD2,NA,TRBV9,TRBJ2-3
TGTGCCAGCAACCTAGGGACAGGGGGTGAGCAGTTCTTC,CASNLGTGGEQFF,TRBD1,once,TRBV2,TRBJ2-1
TGTGCCAGCAGTTTATCCCAGGGGTTGGGGGAAAAACTGTTTTTT,CASSLSQGLGEKLFF,NA,NA,TRBV28,TRBJ1-4
TGCGCCAGCAGTGAAAGGCTCCGGGACACTGAAGCTTTCTTT,CASSERLRDTEAFF,NA,NA,TRBV10-1,TRBJ1-1
TGTGCCAGCAGGACGACTAGTTCAGATACGCAGTATTTT,CASRTTSSDTQYF,NA,once,TRBV2,TRBJ2-3
TGTGCCAGCAGGGGAGTACGCTCCGGAAACACCATATATTTT,CASRGVRSGNTIYF,NA,NA,TRBV7-9,TRBJ1-3
TGCGCCAGCAGCTTGGCTTTGTCAGGGCCTGAAGCTTTCTTT,CASSLALSGPEAFF,NA,NA,TRBV5-1,TRBJ1-1
TGTGCCAGCAGCGAGGGGACAGGGTCTCAGCCCCAGCATTTT,CASSEGTGSQPQHF,TRBD1,once,TRBV9,TRBJ1-5
TGTGCCAGCAGCTCCCTAACCGGGACAGGGGGCGTCGAGCAGTACTTC,CASSSLTGTGGVEQYF,TRBD1,NA,TRBV9,TRBJ2-7
TGTGCCAGCAGCCTCCTAGCGGGGGGGTACAATGAGCGGTTCTTC,CASSLLAGGYNERFF,TRBD2,NA,TRBV7-2,TRBJ2-1
TGTGCCTGGAGTGGGGACAGCTATGGCTACACCTTC,CAWSGDSYGYTF,TRBD1,NA,TRBV30,TRBJ1-2
TGTGCCAGCAGCCCGACAGGGGGGAATTCACCCCTCCACTTT,CASSPTGGNSPLHF,TRBD1,NA,TRBV4-2,TRBJ1-6
TGTGCCAGTACCCGAGAGGCCACAGGGGCGGGAAACACTGAAGCTTTCTTT,CASTREATGAGNTEAFF,TRBD1,NA,TRBV19,TRBJ1-1
TGTGCCAGCAGCTTCGCAACTAGCGAGTCCTACGAGCAGTACTTC,CASSFATSESYEQYF,TRBD2,NA,TRBV7-9,TRBJ2-7
TGTGCCAGCAAACGACGAGGGAATGAGCAGTTCTTC,CASKRRGNEQFF,NA,few,TRBV6-5,TRBJ2-1
TGCGCCAGCAGAGGGACAGCTAACTATGGCTACACCTTC,CASRGTANYGYTF,TRBD1,once,TRBV10-2,TRBJ1-2
TGCGCCAGCAGCTTGGACAGGGCGAGCTATGGCTACACCTTC,CASSLDRASYGYTF,NA,NA,TRBV5-1,TRBJ1-2
TGTGCCAGCAGTCTAGCGGGGGGGGCAGAGACCCAGTACTTC,CASSLAGGAETQYF,TRBD2,NA,TRBV19,TRBJ2-5
TGTGCCAGTACGAAGGGACTCAACTATGGCTACACCTTC,CASTKGLNYGYTF,NA,NA,TRBV19,TRBJ1-2
TGTGCCAGCAGGCCGACTAGCGGGAGAACAGATACGCAGTATTTT,CASRPTSGRTDTQYF,TRBD2,NA,TRBV2,TRBJ2-3
TGTGCCAGCAGGGAAACAGGGGAACCCCTCCACTTT,CASRETGEPLHF,TRBD1,once,TRBV6-5,TRBJ1-6
TGTGCCAGCCTACGGACAGGGTCTGTAGATACGCAGTATTTT,CASLRTGSVDTQYF,TRBD1,NA,TRBV7-9,TRBJ2-3
TGCGCCAGCAGATCCGGACTAGCGGGAGACCTAGATACGCAGTATTTT,CASRSGLAGDLDTQYF,TRBD2,few,TRBV5-1,TRBJ2-3
TGTGCCAGCAAACCGGGACAGGGGATCAATCAGCCCCAGCATTTT,CASKPGQGINQPQHF,TRBD1,few,TRBV5-5,TRBJ1-5
TGCGCCAGCAGTGAGGCGGGAGGGCCAAACAATGAGCAGTTCTTC,CASSEAGGPNNEQFF,TRBD2,NA,TRBV10-2,TRBJ2-1
TGCGCCAGCAGCCACGGACTAGCGGCCACAGATACGCAGTATTTT,CASSHGLAATDTQYF,TRBD2,NA,TRBV5-1,TRBJ2-3
TGCGCCAGCAGCCAAGAGCCCTCGACAGGCCTCGAGCAGTACTTC,CASSQEPSTGLEQYF,NA,few,TRBV4-3,TRBJ2-7
TGTGCCACCAGCAGAGAGTCGGCAGGCAATAGCAATCAGCCCCAGCATTTT,CATSRESAGNSNQPQHF,NA,NA,TRBV15,TRBJ1-5
TGTGCCAGCAGCCCAACCGGACAGGCGCCCTACGAGCAGTACTTC,CASSPTGQAPYEQYF,TRBD1,once,TRBV11-2,TRBJ2-7
TGTGCCAGTAGTCATACAGGGCAGCCCCAGCATTTT,CASSHTGQPQHF,NA,NA,TRBV19,TRBJ1-5
TGCGCCAGCAGCCAAGATATGGCCTCAACTAATGAAAAACTGTTTTTT,CASSQDMASTNEKLFF,NA,NA,TRBV4-3,TRBJ1-4
TGCGCCAGCAGCTCAACCGGGACTAACAAAGGGGGCACTGAAGCTTTCTTT,CASSSTGTNKGGTEAFF,NA,few,TRBV5-1,TRBJ1-1
TGTGCCAGCAGCCTCTCGGTCCACCTCCAAGAGACCCAGTACTTC,CASSLSVHLQETQYF,NA,NA,TRBV11-2,TRBJ2-5
TGTGCCAGCAGTTTAAAAAGACAGGGACATAGCAATCAGCCCCAGCATTTT,CASSLKRQGHSNQPQHF,TRBD1,NA,TRBV28,TRBJ1-5
TGCGCCAGCAGCCAAGATCGGATAGCGGGGGATGAGCAGTTCTTC,CASSQDRIAGDEQFF,TRBD2,NA,TRBV4-3,TRBJ2-1
TGTGCCAGCAGTGGACCCCGGGACATCGACAATGAGCAGTTCTTC,CASSGPRDIDNEQFF,NA,NA,TRBV25-1,TRBJ2-1
TGTGCCAGCAGTTTTAGGGACAGATTGAATTCACCCCTCCACTTT,CASSFRDRLNSPLHF,TRBD1,few,TRBV28,TRBJ1-6
TGTGCCAGCAGCCCGGGACTAGCGGGAGGGCCAGATACGCAGTATTTT,CASSPGLAGGPDTQYF,TRBD2,NA,TRBV4-2,TRBJ2-3